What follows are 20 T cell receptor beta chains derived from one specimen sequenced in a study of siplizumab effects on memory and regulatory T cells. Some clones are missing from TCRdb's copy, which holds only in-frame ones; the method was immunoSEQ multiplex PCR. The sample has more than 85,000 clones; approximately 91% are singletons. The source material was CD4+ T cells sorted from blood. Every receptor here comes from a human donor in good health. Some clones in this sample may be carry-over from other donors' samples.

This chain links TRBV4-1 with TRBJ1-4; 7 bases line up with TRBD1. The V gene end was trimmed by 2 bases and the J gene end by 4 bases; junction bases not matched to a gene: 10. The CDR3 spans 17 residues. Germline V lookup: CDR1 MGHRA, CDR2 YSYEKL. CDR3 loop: CASSQTATGQRNEKLFF. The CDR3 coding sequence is TGCGCCAGCAGCCAAACCGCGACGGGACAGCGTAATGAAAAACTGTTTTTT.

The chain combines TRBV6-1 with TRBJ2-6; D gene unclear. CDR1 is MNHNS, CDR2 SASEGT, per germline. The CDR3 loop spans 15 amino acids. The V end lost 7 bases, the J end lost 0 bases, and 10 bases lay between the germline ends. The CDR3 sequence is CASTLSDSGANVLTF. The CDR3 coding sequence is TGTGCCAGCACCCTGAGTGACTCTGGGGCCAACGTCCTGACTTTC.

CDR3 sequence: CASSSGQPFATNEKLFF. DNA for the CDR3: TGCGCCAGCAGCTCGGGACAGCCGTTTGCAACTAATGAAAAACTGTTTTTT. The chain couples TRBV5-1 to TRBJ1-4, with TRBD1 matching over 7 bases. Germline lookup yields CDR1 SGHRS and CDR2 YFSETQ. V dropped 3 bases and J dropped 0; count of bases not matched to a gene: 8. The CDR3 runs 17 residues.

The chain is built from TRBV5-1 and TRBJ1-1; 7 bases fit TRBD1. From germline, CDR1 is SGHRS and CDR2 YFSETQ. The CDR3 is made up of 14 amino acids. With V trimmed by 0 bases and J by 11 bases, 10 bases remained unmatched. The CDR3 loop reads CASSLALDRLDAFF. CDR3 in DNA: TGCGCCAGCAGCTTGGCCTTGGACAGGTTAGATGCTTTCTTT.

The DNA of the CDR3 is TGTGCCAGCAGCTTTCGGAGGTACTATGGCTACACCTTC. This translates into CASSFRRYYGYTF. The chain uses TRBV5-4 and TRBJ1-2, with D uncertain. The germline V gene has CDR1 SGHNT and CDR2 YYREEE (reference sequence). With 2 bases removed from V and 3 bases from J, the gap between germline ends came to 8 bases. The CDR3 has 13 residues.

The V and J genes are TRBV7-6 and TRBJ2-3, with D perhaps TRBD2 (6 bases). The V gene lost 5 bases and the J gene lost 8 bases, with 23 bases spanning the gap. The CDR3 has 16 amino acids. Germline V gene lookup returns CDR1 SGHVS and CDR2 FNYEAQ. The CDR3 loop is CASSQNNAGSGGTQYF. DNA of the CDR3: TGTGCCAGCAGCCAGAACAATGCGGGTAGCGGCGGTACGCAGTATTTT.

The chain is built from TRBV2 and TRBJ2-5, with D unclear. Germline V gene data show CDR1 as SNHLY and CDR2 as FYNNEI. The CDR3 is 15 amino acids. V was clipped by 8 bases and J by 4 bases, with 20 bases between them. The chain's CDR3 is CASLIEPLGGETQYF. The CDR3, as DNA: TGTGCCAGCCTAATCGAACCCTTGGGTGGAGAGACCCAGTACTTC.

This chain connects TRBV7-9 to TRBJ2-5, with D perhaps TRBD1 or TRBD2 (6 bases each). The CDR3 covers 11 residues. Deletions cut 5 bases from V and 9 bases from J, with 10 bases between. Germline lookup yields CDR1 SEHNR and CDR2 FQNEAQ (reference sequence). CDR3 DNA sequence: TGTGCCAGCAGCCTAAGGGGGGCCCAGTACTTC. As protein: CASSLRGAQYF. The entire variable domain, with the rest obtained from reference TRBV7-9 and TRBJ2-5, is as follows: DTGVSQNPRHKITKRGQNVTFRCDPISEHNRLYWYRQTLGQGPEFLTYFQNEAQLEKSRLLSDRFSAERPKGSFSTLEIQRTEQGDSAMYLCASSLRGAQYFGPGTRLLVL.

In DNA form, the CDR3 reads TGTGCCAGCAGCCCAGACAGGGAATCAACCTGGGGACAGCCCCAGCATTTT. The encoded protein is CASSPDRESTWGQPQHF. V and J are TRBV7-9 and TRBJ1-5; the match to TRBD1 covers 7 bases. CDR1 SEHNR and CDR2 FQNEAQ come from the germline V gene (reference sequence). V shed 5 bases, J shed 7 bases, and the junction held 17 bases outside the gene matches. The CDR3 is made up of 17 amino acids.

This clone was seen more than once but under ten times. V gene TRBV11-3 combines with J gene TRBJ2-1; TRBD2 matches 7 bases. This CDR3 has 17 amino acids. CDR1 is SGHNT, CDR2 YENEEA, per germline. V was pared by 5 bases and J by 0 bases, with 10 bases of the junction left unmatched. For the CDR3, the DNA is TGTGCCAGCAGCGAGGGGCAGGGCGGGAGCTCCTACAATGAGCAGTTCTTC. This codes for CASSEGQGGSSYNEQFF. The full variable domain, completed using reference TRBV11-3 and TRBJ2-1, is EAGVVQSPRYKIIEKKQPVAFWCNPISGHNTLYWYLQNLGQGPELLIRYENEEAVDDSQLPKDRFSAERLKGVDSTLKIQPAELGDSAVYLCASSEGQGGSSYNEQFFGPGTRLTVL.

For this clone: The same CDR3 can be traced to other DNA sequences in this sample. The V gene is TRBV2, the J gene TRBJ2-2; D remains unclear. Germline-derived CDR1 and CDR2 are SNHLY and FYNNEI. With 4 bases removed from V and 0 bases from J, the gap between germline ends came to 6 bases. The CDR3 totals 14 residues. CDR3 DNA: TGTGCCAGCAGTGGTCAGGCGAACACCGGGGAGCTGTTTTTT. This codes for CASSGQANTGELFF.

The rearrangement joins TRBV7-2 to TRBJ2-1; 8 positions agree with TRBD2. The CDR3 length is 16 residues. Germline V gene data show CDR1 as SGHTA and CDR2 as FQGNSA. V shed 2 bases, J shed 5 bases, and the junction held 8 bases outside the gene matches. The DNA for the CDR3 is TGTGCCAGCAGCTTAATGGCACTAGCGGTCAACAATGAGCAGTTCTTC. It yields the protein CASSLMALAVNNEQFF.

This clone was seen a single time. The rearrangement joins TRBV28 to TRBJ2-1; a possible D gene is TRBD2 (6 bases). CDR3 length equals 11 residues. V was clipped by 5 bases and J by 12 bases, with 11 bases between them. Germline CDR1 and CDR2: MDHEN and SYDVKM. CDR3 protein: CASSLYGGQFF. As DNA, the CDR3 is TGTGCCAGCAGTCTTTACGGGGGGCAGTTCTTC.

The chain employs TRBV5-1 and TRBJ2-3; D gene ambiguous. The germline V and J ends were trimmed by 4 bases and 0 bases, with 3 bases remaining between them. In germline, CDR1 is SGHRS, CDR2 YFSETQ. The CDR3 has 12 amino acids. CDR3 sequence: CASSLSTDTQYF. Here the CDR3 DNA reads TGCGCCAGCAGCCTAAGCACAGATACGCAGTATTTT.

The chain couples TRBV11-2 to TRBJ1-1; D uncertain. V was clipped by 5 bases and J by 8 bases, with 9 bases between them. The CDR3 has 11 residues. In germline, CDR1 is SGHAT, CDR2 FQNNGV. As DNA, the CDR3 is TGTGCCAGCAGCCCACTCGACGAAGCTTTCTTT. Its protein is CASSPLDEAFF. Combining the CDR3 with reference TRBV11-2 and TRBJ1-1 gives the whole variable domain EAGVAQSPRYKIIEKRQSVAFWCNPISGHATLYWYQQILGQGPKLLIQFQNNGVVDDSQLPKDRFSAERLKGVDSTLKIQPAKLEDSAVYLCASSPLDEAFFGQGTRLTVV.

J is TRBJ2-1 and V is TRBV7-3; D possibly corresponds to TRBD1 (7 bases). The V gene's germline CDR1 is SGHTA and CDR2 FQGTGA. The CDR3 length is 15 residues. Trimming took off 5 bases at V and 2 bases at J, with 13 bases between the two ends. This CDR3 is CASSPSRGAYNEQFF. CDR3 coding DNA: TGTGCCAGCAGCCCGTCCAGGGGGGCCTACAATGAGCAGTTCTTC.

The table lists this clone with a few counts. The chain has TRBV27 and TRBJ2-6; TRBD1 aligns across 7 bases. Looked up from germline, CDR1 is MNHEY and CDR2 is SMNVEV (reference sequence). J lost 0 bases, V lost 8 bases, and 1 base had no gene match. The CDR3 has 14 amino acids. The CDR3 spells CASGTDSGANVLTF. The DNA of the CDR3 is TGTGCCAGCGGGACAGACTCTGGGGCCAACGTCCTGACTTTC.

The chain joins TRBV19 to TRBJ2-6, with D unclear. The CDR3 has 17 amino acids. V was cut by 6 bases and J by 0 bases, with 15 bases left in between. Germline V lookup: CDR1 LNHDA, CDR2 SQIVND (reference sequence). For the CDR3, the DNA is TGTGCCAGTAGCGACCCACGACTTCCCTCTGGGGCCAACGTCCTGACTTTC. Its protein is CASSDPRLPSGANVLTF.

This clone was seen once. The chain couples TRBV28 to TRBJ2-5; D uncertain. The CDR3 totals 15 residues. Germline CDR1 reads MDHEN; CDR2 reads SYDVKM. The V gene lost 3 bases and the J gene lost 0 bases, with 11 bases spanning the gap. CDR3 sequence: CASSFTSSYQETQYF. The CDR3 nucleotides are TGTGCCAGCAGTTTTACTTCGAGCTACCAAGAGACCCAGTACTTC.

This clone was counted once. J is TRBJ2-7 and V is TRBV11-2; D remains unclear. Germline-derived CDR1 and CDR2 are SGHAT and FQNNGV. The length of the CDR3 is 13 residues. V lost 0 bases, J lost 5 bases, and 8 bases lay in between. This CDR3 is CASSLDPTDEQYF. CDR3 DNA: TGTGCCAGCAGCTTAGACCCCACGGACGAGCAGTACTTC.